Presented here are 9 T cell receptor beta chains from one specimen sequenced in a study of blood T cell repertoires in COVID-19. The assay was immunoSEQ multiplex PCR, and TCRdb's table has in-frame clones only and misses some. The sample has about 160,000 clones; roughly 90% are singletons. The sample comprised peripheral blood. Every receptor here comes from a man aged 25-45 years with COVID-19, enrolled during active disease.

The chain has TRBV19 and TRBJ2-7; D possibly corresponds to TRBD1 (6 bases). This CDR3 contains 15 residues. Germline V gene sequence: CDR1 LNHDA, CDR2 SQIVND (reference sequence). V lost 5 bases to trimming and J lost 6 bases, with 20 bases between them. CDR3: CASSSGEKNAAEQYF. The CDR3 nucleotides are TGTGCCAGTAGTTCAGGGGAGAAGAACGCGGCCGAGCAGTACTTC. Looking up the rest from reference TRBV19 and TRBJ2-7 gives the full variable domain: DGGITQSPKYLFRKEGQNVTLSCEQNLNHDAMYWYRQDPGQGLRLIYYSQIVNDFQKGDIAEGYSVSREKKESFPLTVTSAQKNPTAFYLCASSSGEKNAAEQYFGPGTRLTVT.

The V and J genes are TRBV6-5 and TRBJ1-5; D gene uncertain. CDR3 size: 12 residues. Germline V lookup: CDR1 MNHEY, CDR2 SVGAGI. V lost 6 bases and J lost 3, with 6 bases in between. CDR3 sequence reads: CASRGPNQPQHF. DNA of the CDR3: TGTGCCAGCAGGGGCCCCAATCAGCCCCAGCATTTT.

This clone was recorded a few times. The CDR3 nucleotides are TGTGCCAGCAGTCCTAACAGGGACTATGGCTACACCTTC. It is translated as CASSPNRDYGYTF. The chain has TRBV6-5 and TRBJ1-2; possibly TRBD1 for D (6 bases). Between the trimmed V and J ends, which lost 5 bases and 3 bases, there was a span of 10 bases. CDR1 and CDR2 from the germline V gene are MNHEY and SVGAGI. The CDR3 runs to 13 residues.

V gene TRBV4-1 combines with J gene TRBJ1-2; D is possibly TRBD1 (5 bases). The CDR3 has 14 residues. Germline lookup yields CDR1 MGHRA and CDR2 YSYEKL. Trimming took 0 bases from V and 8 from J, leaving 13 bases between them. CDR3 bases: TGCGCCAGCAGCCAAGATACAGGACCTTCGGGCTACACCTTC. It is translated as CASSQDTGPSGYTF.

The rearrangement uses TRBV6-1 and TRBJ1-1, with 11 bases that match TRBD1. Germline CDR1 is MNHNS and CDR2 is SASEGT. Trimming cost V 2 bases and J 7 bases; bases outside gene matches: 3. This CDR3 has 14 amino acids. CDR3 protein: CASSERGQGDEAFF. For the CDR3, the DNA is TGTGCCAGCAGTGAAAGGGGACAGGGGGATGAAGCTTTCTTT.

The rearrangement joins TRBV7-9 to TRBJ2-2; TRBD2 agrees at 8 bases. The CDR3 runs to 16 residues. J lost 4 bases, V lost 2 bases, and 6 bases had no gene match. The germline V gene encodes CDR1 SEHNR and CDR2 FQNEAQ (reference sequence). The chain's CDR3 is CASSLSGTRTTGELFF. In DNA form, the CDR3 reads TGTGCCAGCAGCTTATCCGGGACTAGGACCACCGGGGAGCTGTTTTTT.

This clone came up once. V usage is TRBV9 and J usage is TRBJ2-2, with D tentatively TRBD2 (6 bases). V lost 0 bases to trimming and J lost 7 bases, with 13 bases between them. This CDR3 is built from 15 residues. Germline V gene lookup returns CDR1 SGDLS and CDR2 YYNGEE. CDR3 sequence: CASSVVSLGGGELFF. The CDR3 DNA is TGTGCCAGCAGCGTAGTATCCCTGGGGGGCGGGGAGCTGTTTTTT.

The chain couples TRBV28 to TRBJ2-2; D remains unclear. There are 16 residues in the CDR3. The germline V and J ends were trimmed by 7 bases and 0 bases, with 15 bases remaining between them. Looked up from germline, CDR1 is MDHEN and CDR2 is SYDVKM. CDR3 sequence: CASISPRRSNTGELFF. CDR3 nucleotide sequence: TGTGCCAGCATCTCCCCTCGGCGGTCGAACACCGGGGAGCTGTTTTTT.

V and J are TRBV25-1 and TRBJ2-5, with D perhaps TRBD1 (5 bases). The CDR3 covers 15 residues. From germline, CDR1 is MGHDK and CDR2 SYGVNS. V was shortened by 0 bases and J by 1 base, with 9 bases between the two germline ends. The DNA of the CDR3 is TGTGCCAGCAGTGAATATAGGGGATCCCAAGAGACCCAGTACTTC. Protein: CASSEYRGSQETQYF.